The 8 T cell receptor beta chains below come from one sample, sequenced in a study of post-analysis software for immune sequencing data. The study's findings and limits: When patients were compared with controls, about five TRBV segments were more frequent, TRBV5-6, TRBV5-1 and TRBV20-1 among them.

Every TCR beta cDNA library bore unique molecular identifiers. TCRdb analysed the PCR reads with MiXCR anew, one entry per CDR3 protein. Of 400,000 to 500,000 distinct CDR3 sequences in the sample, roughly 38% were seen once. No antigens are known for them. The sample consisted of blood. All receptors come from a girl aged 2 to 10 with multiple sclerosis.

The V call is TRBV6-2 or TRBV6-3, the J call TRBJ2-5; 10 bases align to TRBD1. The CDR3 contains 17 residues. With V trimmed by 2 bases and J by 5 bases, 11 bases remained unmatched. Germline values: CDR1 MNHEY, CDR2 SVGEGT. This CDR3 reads CASSYRTGTGVLETQYF. In DNA, the CDR3 is TGTGCCAGCAGTTACCGGACCGGGACAGGGGTTTTGGAGACCCAGTACTTC.

This clonotype was observed a few times. The rearrangement uses TRBV21-1 and TRBJ1-2; whether TRBD1, the table's D call, matches the DNA was not checked. TRBV21-1 is a known pseudogene. The CDR3 is made up of 16 amino acids. CDR3 nucleotides: TGTGCCAGCAGCAAAACCCCGGGACAGCGCAACTATGGCTACACCTTC. This translates into CASSKTPGQRNYGYTF.

This chain connects TRBV9 to TRBJ2-3; 7 bases align to TRBD1. V shed 4 bases and J 0 bases; nucleotides not matched to a gene: 8. The CDR3 runs to 16 residues. CDR1 is SGDLS and CDR2 is YYNGEE in the germline V gene. CDR3 residues: CASSFIGTASTDTQYF. The CDR3 DNA is TGTGCCAGCAGCTTCATTGGGACAGCTAGCACAGATACGCAGTATTTT.

The J gene is TRBJ2-3, the V gene TRBV7-2; D is unresolved. Trimming took 5 bases from V and 5 from J, leaving 5 bases between them. Germline V gene data show CDR1 as SGHTA and CDR2 as FQGNSA. The CDR3 is 11 amino acids. The CDR3 region is CASSTIDTQYF. The CDR3 nucleotides are TGTGCCAGCAGCACTATAGATACGCAGTATTTT.

The genes are TRBV6-5 and TRBJ1-1; 8 positions agree with TRBD1. Per the germline V gene, CDR1 is MNHEY and CDR2 is SVGAGI. The CDR3 is 14 amino acids. J gave up 4 bases and V 6 bases, and 7 bases lay outside the gene matches. The CDR3 nucleotides read TGTGCCAGCAGGACGACAGGGGAGGCCACTGAAGCTTTCTTT. It is translated as CASRTTGEATEAFF.

The rearrangement joins TRBV18 to TRBJ2-7, with 13 nucleotides matching TRBD2. The J segment lost 3 bases and the V segment lost 3 bases, leaving 8 bases of the junction unmatched. Germline CDR1 is KGHSH and CDR2 is LQKENI. The CDR3 runs to 17 residues. DNA of the CDR3: TGTGCCAGCTCACCGTGGGACGGACTAGCGGGGGTCTACGAGCAGTACTTC. Protein sequence: CASSPWDGLAGVYEQYF. The full variable domain, completed using reference TRBV18 and TRBJ2-7, is NAGVMQNPRHLVRRRGQEARLRCSPMKGHSHVYWYRQLPEEGLKFMVYLQKENIIDESGMPKERFSAEFPKEGPSILRIQQVVRGDSAAYFCASSPWDGLAGVYEQYFGPGTRLTVT.

CDR3 amino acids: CASSLVPVVGSTDTQYF. The CDR3 DNA reads as TGCGCCAGCAGCTTGGTACCCGTGGTGGGAAGCACAGATACGCAGTATTTT. This rearrangement joins TRBV5-1 to TRBJ2-3; D gene ambiguous. The CDR3 is 17 amino acids. CDR1 SGHRS and CDR2 YFSETQ come from the germline V gene. Trimming left V 0 bases short and J 0 bases short, with 14 bases between.

This chain connects TRBV20-1 to TRBJ1-2; maybe TRBD1 (5 bases). Trimming shortened V by 4 bases and J by 0 bases, and 12 bases separated the two germline ends. The CDR3 is made up of 14 amino acids. Germline-derived CDR1 and CDR2 are DFQATT and SNEGSKA (reference sequence). The CDR3 DNA is TGCAGTGCTACGGGACCTATAGCTAACTATGGCTACACCTTC. Protein: CSATGPIANYGYTF.